One and the same sample provided the 9 T cell receptor beta chains below, sequenced in a study of shared clonotypes between healthy human individuals. Some clones are missing from TCRdb's copy, which holds only in-frame ones; the method was immunoSEQ multiplex PCR. In the table there are about half a million clones, roughly 80% of which are singletons. The sequenced material came from PBMCs. The receptors originated from a woman between 40 and 50 years old in good health. Some clones in this sample may be carry-over from other donors' samples.

On this clone itself: Additional DNA sequences in this sample encode the identical CDR3. The chain links TRBV7-9 to TRBJ2-5; 7 positions agree with TRBD2. The CDR3 sequence is 14 residues long. From germline, CDR1 is SEHNR and CDR2 FQNEAQ (reference sequence). Losses at the gene ends were 5 bases for V and 3 bases for J; bases not matched to a gene: 6. This CDR3 is CASSRLAGEETQYF. The CDR3 bases are TGTGCCAGCAGCCGGCTGGCGGGGGAAGAGACCCAGTACTTC.

This chain links TRBV5-1 with TRBJ2-7; possible D gene TRBD1, 6 bases. Deletions cut 3 bases from V and 4 bases from J, with 26 bases between. The CDR3 runs to 18 residues. Germline values: CDR1 SGHRS, CDR2 YFSETQ. CDR3 loop: CASSWPFGQPGYRYEQYF. CDR3 DNA: TGCGCCAGCAGCTGGCCATTTGGACAGCCCGGCTATAGATACGAGCAGTACTTC.

The V and J genes are TRBV15 and TRBJ2-7; D unclear. The CDR3 length is 14 residues. V lost 0 bases, J lost 4 bases, and 10 bases lay in between. Germline assignment: CDR1 LNHNV and CDR2 YYDKDF (reference sequence). The CDR3 loop is CATSRETERYEQYF. In DNA, the CDR3 is TGTGCCACCAGCAGAGAGACGGAGAGGTACGAGCAGTACTTC.

This chain links TRBV29-1 with TRBJ2-3; 7 nucleotides line up with TRBD2. In germline, CDR1 is SQVTM, CDR2 ANQGSEA. The CDR3 consists of 15 residues. V lost 5 bases to trimming and J lost 5 bases; unmatched junction nucleotides: 13. DNA for the CDR3: TGCAGCGTTCATGGGGCTAGCGGTTTGGGAGATACGCAGTATTTT. Amino acids: CSVHGASGLGDTQYF.

This clone was recorded at least ten times. Other DNA variants within this sample encode the same CDR3. This chain links TRBV10-3 with TRBJ2-5; TRBD2 aligns across 9 bases. This CDR3 contains 15 residues. Germline V lookup: CDR1 ENHRY, CDR2 SYGVKD. The V gene end was trimmed by 10 bases and the J gene end by 5 bases; junction bases not matched to a gene: 14. The CDR3: CATQDSGGSWETQYF. The DNA of the CDR3 is TGTGCCACACAGGACAGCGGGGGGTCGTGGGAGACCCAGTACTTC.

The chain uses TRBV2 and TRBJ2-3, with 8 bases fitting TRBD2. V lost 10 bases to trimming and J lost 7 bases; unmatched junction nucleotides: 10. The CDR3 has 13 residues. CDR1 is SNHLY and CDR2 is FYNNEI in the germline V gene. This CDR3 reads CATRAGEGYTQYF. CDR3 nucleotides: TGTGCCACTCGAGCGGGAGAGGGGTATACGCAGTATTTT.

The chain uses TRBV2 and TRBJ1-4; TRBD1 matches 10 bases. V lost 8 bases to trimming and J lost 7 bases; unmatched junction nucleotides: 4. Germline CDR1 SNHLY, CDR2 FYNNEI. The length of the CDR3 is 13 residues. The CDR3 spells CASLGQGGEKLFF. The CDR3 coding sequence is TGTGCCAGCCTAGGACAGGGGGGTGAAAAACTGTTTTTT. Looking up the rest from reference TRBV2 and TRBJ1-4 gives the full variable domain: EPEVTQTPSHQVTQMGQEVILRCVPISNHLYFYWYRQILGQKVEFLVSFYNNEISEKSEIFDDQFSVERPDGSNFTLKIRSTKLEDSAMYFCASLGQGGEKLFFGSGTQLSVL.

Comment on this clone: It is likely a read error: a sequence one base away is far more abundant. The chain joins TRBV4-1 to TRBJ2-5; D remains unclear. With the DNA end fitting TRBJ2-7 better, the J assignment may be wrong. The V gene's germline CDR1 is MGHRA and CDR2 YSYEKL. This CDR3 is 13 amino acids long. Written as DNA, the CDR3 is TGCGCCAGCAGAAGGGTCCTCAATTCCGAGCAGTACTTC. Translation: CASRRVLNSEQYF.

This chain joins TRBV5-1 and TRBJ1-4; 10 bases line up with TRBD1. Germline V gene lookup returns CDR1 SGHRS and CDR2 YFSETQ. The CDR3 has 15 residues. V lost 4 bases, J lost 6 bases, and 6 bases stayed unmatched. CDR3 residues: CASSNGQGEHEKLFF. The CDR3 region has the DNA TGCGCCAGCAGCAACGGACAGGGGGAACATGAAAAACTGTTTTTT.